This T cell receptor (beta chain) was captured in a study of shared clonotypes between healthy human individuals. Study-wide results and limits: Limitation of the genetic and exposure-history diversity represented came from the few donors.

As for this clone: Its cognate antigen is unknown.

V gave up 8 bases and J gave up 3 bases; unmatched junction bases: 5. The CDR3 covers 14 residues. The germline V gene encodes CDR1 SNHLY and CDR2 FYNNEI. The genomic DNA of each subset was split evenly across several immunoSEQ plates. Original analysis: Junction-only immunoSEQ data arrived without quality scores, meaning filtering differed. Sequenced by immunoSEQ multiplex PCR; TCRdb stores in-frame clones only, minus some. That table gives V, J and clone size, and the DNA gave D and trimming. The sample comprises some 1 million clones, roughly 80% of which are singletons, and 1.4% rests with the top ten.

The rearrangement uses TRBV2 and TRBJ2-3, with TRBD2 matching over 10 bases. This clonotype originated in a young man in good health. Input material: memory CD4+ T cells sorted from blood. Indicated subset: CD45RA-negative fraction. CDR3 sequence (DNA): TGTGCCAGCGGATGGACTAGCGGAACAGATACGCAGTATTTT. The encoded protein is CASGWTSGTDTQYF. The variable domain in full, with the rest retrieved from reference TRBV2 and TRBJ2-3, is EPEVTQTPSHQVTQMGQEVILRCVPISNHLYFYWYRQILGQKVEFLVSFYNNEISEKSEIFDDQFSVERPDGSNFTLKIRSTKLEDSAMYFCASGWTSGTDTQYFGPGTRLTVL.